This TCR beta chain was recovered during a study of shared clonotypes between healthy human individuals. Study-level results: Compared with memory subsets, naive subsets generally had larger estimated richness. Rarefaction gave evidence that sorted-subset sequencing remained incomplete despite large depth.

Per the authors' pipeline: ImmunoSEQ yielded junction-only sequences lacking quality scores, so filtering differed. Clones were read by immunoSEQ multiplex PCR, and TCRdb kept only the in-frame ones, dropping some. V, J and clone size were drawn from that table, and D and trimming were deduced from the DNA. The data show about 610,000 clones, with approximately 97% seen just once and about 0.06% held by the top ten. The CDR3 spans 15 residues. V shed 5 bases and J 0 bases; nucleotides not matched to a gene: 4. Germline CDR1 and CDR2: MNHNY and SVGAGI (reference sequence). This clone appeared once. As yet, its antigen is unknown.

The source of this sequence is a woman aged 25 to 39 in good health. The chain combines TRBV6-6 with TRBJ2-1, with 7 bases identical to TRBD2. Input material: naive CD4+ T cells sorted from blood. This sample's subset: CD45RA+ positively selected. In nucleotides, the CDR3 is TGTGCCAGCAGTCCTAGCGGAAGCTCCTACAATGAGCAGTTCTTC. The encoded protein is CASSPSGSSYNEQFF.